Here is one TCR beta chain with its context. Its antigen is unidentified. These data belong to a study of CD8 T cells in Susac syndrome. Findings and caveats of the study: Only a relatively small number of individuals were included in the TCR sequencing and HLA analysis.

cDNA came from around 0.5 to 1 ug RNA primed by random hexamers. The TCR beta CDR3 was amplified by immunoSEQ multiplex PCR across 54 Vbeta, 13 Jbeta. TCRdb reprocessed the immunoSEQ multiplex PCR reads with MiXCR, giving one entry per CDR3 protein. In the table there are under 200,000 distinct CDR3 sequences, 85% to 95% of which are singletons. The germline V gene encodes CDR1 SEHNR and CDR2 FQNEAQ (reference sequence). This CDR3 has 18 amino acids. Trimming took 5 bases from V and 2 from J; bases not matched to a gene: 7. The authors sequenced TCR beta from blood CD8+ and CD4+ T cells. TEMRA cells were FACS-enriched, and CD8+ and CD4+ T cells were isolated negatively.

The chain recombines TRBV7-9 with TRBJ2-2; 14 bases map to TRBD2. The TCR originated in a human donor in good health. The source material was CD4+ T cells from PBMCs. CDR3 loop: CASSPGLAGELNTGELFF. CDR3 sequence (DNA): TGTGCCAGCAGCCCGGGACTAGCGGGAGAACTTAACACCGGGGAGCTGTTTTTT.